These 22 T cell receptor beta chains came from one sample sequenced in a study of identical twins. TCRdb passed the 5' RACE reads through MiXCR, listing each CDR3 protein once. The sample lists fewer than 500,000 distinct CDR3 sequences; around 24% were seen once. This sample was also put to use in a study of T cells expressing NK-cell markers.

The specimen was CD4+ T cells sorted from blood. These receptors all stem from a young woman in good health.

In its sample, this clonotype was seen a few times. The V and J genes are TRBV5-1 and TRBJ2-5; perhaps TRBD2 as D (5 bases). The ends were cut back, 0 bases at V and 3 bases at J, with 9 bases in the middle. The germline CDR1 and CDR2 sequences are SGHRS and YFSETQ. The CDR3 spans 14 residues. The CDR3 DNA follows: TGCGCCAGCAGCTTGGGGTCAGCGGAAGAGACCCAGTACTTC. Protein product: CASSLGSAEETQYF.

This clonotype has a handful of counts. The chain recombines TRBV14 with TRBJ2-4; possible D gene TRBD1, 5 bases. Trimming removed 3 bases from V and 3 bases from J, with 18 bases in between. There are 17 residues in the CDR3. CDR1 and CDR2 from the germline V gene are SGHDN and FVKESK. The CDR3 is CASSQSGLKDDKNIQYF. CDR3 sequence (DNA): TGTGCCAGCAGCCAGTCAGGGCTCAAAGATGACAAAAACATTCAGTACTTC.

This clonotype was picked up a small number of times. The chain employs TRBV20-1 and TRBJ1-2; D possibly corresponds to TRBD1 (6 bases). CDR1 and CDR2 from the germline V gene are DFQATT and SNEGSKA (reference sequence). V lost 1 base, J lost 0 bases, and 18 bases lay in between. The CDR3 contains 17 residues. CDR3: CSARVLPRGGANYGYTF. The CDR3 nucleotides are TGCAGTGCTAGAGTCCTACCCAGGGGAGGAGCTAACTATGGCTACACCTTC.

This clonotype was counted a single time. The chain couples TRBV29-1 to TRBJ2-1, with 7 positions matching TRBD1. The CDR3 spans 13 residues. CDR1 and CDR2 (germline): SQVTM, ANQGSEA. J was trimmed by 0 bases and V by 8 bases; bases with no gene match: 4. The CDR3 DNA sequence: TGCAGCACCGGGACAGTCTCCTACAATGAGCAGTTCTTC. Encoded protein: CSTGTVSYNEQFF.

The genes are TRBV10-1 and TRBJ2-3; D tentatively reads TRBD1 or TRBD2 (6 bases each). This CDR3 has 13 amino acids. V was cut by 9 bases and J by 6 bases, with 16 bases left in between. In germline, CDR1 is WNHNN, CDR2 SYGVQD (reference sequence). The CDR3 reads CASGMGAGDTQYF. CDR3 nucleotide sequence: TGCGCCAGTGGTATGGGGGCGGGGGATACGCAGTATTTT.

A few counts support this clonotype. The rearrangement joins TRBV6-5 to TRBJ2-3; TRBD2 matches 11 bases. The CDR3 totals 16 residues. Germline trimming cut 4 bases from V and 4 bases from J; bases unmatched to any gene: 7. Germline lookup yields CDR1 MNHEY and CDR2 SVGAGI. In DNA, the CDR3 is TGTGCCAGCAGTTTTAGCGGGAGGGCCGAGGCAGATACGCAGTATTTT. It codes for CASSFSGRAEADTQYF.

This chain joins TRBV27 and TRBJ2-7, with 9 bases lining up with TRBD1. Germline V gene sequence: CDR1 MNHEY, CDR2 SMNVEV (reference sequence). The CDR3 runs to 16 residues. V was clipped by 0 bases and J by 2 bases; unmatched bases: 5. The DNA for the CDR3 is TGTGCCAGCAGTTTATCGAACAGGGGGCTTCCCTACGAGCAGTACTTC. Translated, it gives CASSLSNRGLPYEQYF.

This clonotype has a handful of counts. The chain uses TRBV20-1 and TRBJ1-1; D remains unclear. The CDR3 has 14 amino acids. V lost 8 bases and J 0 bases, leaving 16 bases between the germline ends. From germline, CDR1 is DFQATT and CDR2 SNEGSKA (reference sequence). CDR3 loop: CSSYALSMNTEAFF. CDR3 in DNA: TGCAGTAGTTACGCGTTGAGTATGAACACTGAAGCTTTCTTT.

A few counts support this clonotype. The V call is TRBV5-5, the J call TRBJ1-2; D is undetermined. Trimming removed 2 bases at V and 5 bases at J, with 16 bases between. Germline assignment: CDR1 SGHKS and CDR2 YYEKEE (reference sequence). CDR3 size: 15 residues. CDR3 region: CASSFPEGFGYGYTF. The CDR3 DNA reads TGTGCCAGCAGCTTCCCCGAGGGTTTTGGGTATGGCTACACCTTC.

The chain has TRBV10-2 and TRBJ2-1; no firm D call. This CDR3 spans 13 amino acids. Germline V gives CDR1 WSHSY, CDR2 SAAADI. Trimming pared 5 bases from V and 4 bases from J, leaving 9 bases between. In DNA, the CDR3 is TGCGCCAGCAGTAGGACCACTTACAATGAGCAGTTCTTC. Encoded protein: CASSRTTYNEQFF.

The J gene is TRBJ1-1, the V gene TRBV6-2 or TRBV6-3, with 8 nucleotides matching TRBD1. This CDR3 spans 16 amino acids. The germline V gene has CDR1 MNHEY and CDR2 SVGEGT. J lost 4 bases, V lost 2 bases, and 9 bases had no gene match. DNA for the CDR3: TGTGCCAGCAGTTACCCCTTGGACAGGGCCTCCACTGAAGCTTTCTTT. It specifies CASSYPLDRASTEAFF.

The J gene is TRBJ2-1, the V gene TRBV6-2 or TRBV6-3; D is unresolved. Trimming stripped 7 bases from V and 0 bases from J, with 13 bases between. CDR1 MNHEY and CDR2 SVGEGT come from the germline V gene. The CDR3 is 15 amino acids. As DNA, the CDR3 is TGTGCCAGCAAGTTTGAGCGCGCCTCCTACAATGAGCAGTTCTTC. Its protein is CASKFERASYNEQFF.

In this sample, this clonotype turned up a few times. The chain joins TRBV5-1 to TRBJ2-1, with TRBD2 matching 8 bases. Germline values: CDR1 SGHRS, CDR2 YFSETQ. The CDR3 is 15 residues long. The trim removed 5 bases at V and 4 bases at J, leaving 8 bases unmatched. CDR3 region: CASRRAGVRYNEQFF. Here the CDR3 DNA reads TGCGCCAGCAGAAGAGCGGGAGTTCGGTACAATGAGCAGTTCTTC.

The rearrangement links TRBV18 to TRBJ2-2; 8 positions agree with TRBD1. Germline loops: CDR1 KGHSH, CDR2 LQKENI. Losses at the gene ends were 4 bases for V and 4 bases for J; bases not matched to a gene: 5. The CDR3 covers 15 residues. This CDR3 reads CASSRDRFGTGELFF. DNA of the CDR3: TGTGCCAGCTCACGGGACAGGTTCGGCACCGGGGAGCTGTTTTTT. Looking up the rest from reference TRBV18 and TRBJ2-2 gives the full variable domain: NAGVMQNPRHLVRRRGQEARLRCSPMKGHSHVYWYRQLPEEGLKFMVYLQKENIIDESGMPKERFSAEFPKEGPSILRIQQVVRGDSAAYFCASSRDRFGTGELFFGEGSRLTVL.

This clonotype was found a few times. The chain is built from TRBV20-1 and TRBJ2-5; no definite D call. With 3 bases removed from V and 3 bases from J, the gap between germline ends came to 14 bases. The CDR3 has 14 residues. Per germline, CDR1 DFQATT and CDR2 SNEGSKA (reference sequence). This chain's CDR3 is CSARVQSGKETQYF. Written as DNA, the CDR3 is TGCAGTGCTAGGGTACAAAGTGGAAAAGAGACCCAGTACTTC.

The J gene is TRBJ2-1, the V gene TRBV5-1, with TRBD2 identical over 10 bases. Germline V lookup: CDR1 SGHRS, CDR2 YFSETQ. Trimming took 3 bases from V and 7 from J; bases not matched to a gene: 10. This CDR3 comprises 16 residues. Written as DNA, the CDR3 is TGCGCCAGCAGCTCGTGGAGCGGGGGGGCCCCAAATGAGCAGTTCTTC. Translating it yields CASSSWSGGAPNEQFF.

The CDR3 DNA follows: TGCGCCAGCAGCCCGGGAACTAGCGGGGTTTTCGAGACCCAGTACTTC. Its translation: CASSPGTSGVFETQYF. V usage is TRBV5-1 and J usage is TRBJ2-5; TRBD2 agrees at 10 bases. CDR3 length: 16 amino acids. Germline assignment: CDR1 SGHRS and CDR2 YFSETQ. V was clipped by 4 bases and J by 5 bases; unmatched bases: 11.

V is TRBV28 and J is TRBJ2-3; D call uncertain. Germline values: CDR1 MDHEN, CDR2 SYDVKM. The ends were cut back, 8 bases at V and 5 bases at J, with 5 bases in the middle. The CDR3 length is 10 residues. The CDR3 reads CASYLDTQYF. DNA of the CDR3: TGTGCCAGCTACTTAGATACGCAGTATTTT.

The chain combines TRBV20-1 with TRBJ1-1, with TRBD1 as a possible D gene (6 bases). The CDR3 extends over 12 amino acids. The germline CDR1 and CDR2 sequences are DFQATT and SNEGSKA (reference sequence). V lost 5 bases and J 3 bases, leaving 10 bases between the germline ends. CDR3 DNA: TGCAGTGCTTTCAACAGGGACACTGAAGCTTTCTTT. Protein: CSAFNRDTEAFF.

The DNA for the CDR3 is TGCGCCAGCAGGAACAGGGATAACTATGGCTACACCTTC. Encoded protein: CASRNRDNYGYTF. The V call is TRBV4-3, the J call TRBJ1-2, with D possibly being TRBD1 (6 bases). The germline V gene has CDR1 LGHNA and CDR2 YSLEER. This CDR3 region has 13 residues. V gave up 6 bases and J gave up 1 base, with 9 bases separating them.

This clonotype was seen a few times. The chain carries TRBV28 and TRBJ2-7; D possibly corresponds to TRBD1 (5 bases). The V gene's germline CDR1 is MDHEN and CDR2 SYDVKM. The V and J ends lost 3 bases and 2 bases respectively, with 14 bases between them. This CDR3 contains 15 residues. CDR3 nucleotides: TGTGCCAGCAGTTTGGGCGGACAATACCCCTACGAGCAGTACTTC. Its translation: CASSLGGQYPYEQYF.

The V and J genes are TRBV10-3 and TRBJ2-1, with D uncertain. CDR3 length: 13 residues. The V and J ends lost 2 bases and 8 bases respectively, with 10 bases between them. Germline assignment: CDR1 ENHRY and CDR2 SYGVKD. CDR3 amino acids: CAISEALVYEQFF. The CDR3 DNA is TGTGCCATCAGTGAGGCCCTAGTGTATGAGCAGTTCTTC.